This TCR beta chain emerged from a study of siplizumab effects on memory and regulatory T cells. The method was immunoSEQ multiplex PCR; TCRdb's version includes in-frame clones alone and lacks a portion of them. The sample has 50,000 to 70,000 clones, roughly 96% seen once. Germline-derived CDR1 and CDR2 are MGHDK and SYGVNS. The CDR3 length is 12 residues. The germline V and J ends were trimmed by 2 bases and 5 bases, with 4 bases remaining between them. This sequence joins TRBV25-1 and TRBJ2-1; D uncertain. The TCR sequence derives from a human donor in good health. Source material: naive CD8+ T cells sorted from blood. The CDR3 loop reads CASSEIHNEQFF. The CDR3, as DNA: TGTGCCAGCAGTGAAATCCACAATGAGCAGTTCTTC.